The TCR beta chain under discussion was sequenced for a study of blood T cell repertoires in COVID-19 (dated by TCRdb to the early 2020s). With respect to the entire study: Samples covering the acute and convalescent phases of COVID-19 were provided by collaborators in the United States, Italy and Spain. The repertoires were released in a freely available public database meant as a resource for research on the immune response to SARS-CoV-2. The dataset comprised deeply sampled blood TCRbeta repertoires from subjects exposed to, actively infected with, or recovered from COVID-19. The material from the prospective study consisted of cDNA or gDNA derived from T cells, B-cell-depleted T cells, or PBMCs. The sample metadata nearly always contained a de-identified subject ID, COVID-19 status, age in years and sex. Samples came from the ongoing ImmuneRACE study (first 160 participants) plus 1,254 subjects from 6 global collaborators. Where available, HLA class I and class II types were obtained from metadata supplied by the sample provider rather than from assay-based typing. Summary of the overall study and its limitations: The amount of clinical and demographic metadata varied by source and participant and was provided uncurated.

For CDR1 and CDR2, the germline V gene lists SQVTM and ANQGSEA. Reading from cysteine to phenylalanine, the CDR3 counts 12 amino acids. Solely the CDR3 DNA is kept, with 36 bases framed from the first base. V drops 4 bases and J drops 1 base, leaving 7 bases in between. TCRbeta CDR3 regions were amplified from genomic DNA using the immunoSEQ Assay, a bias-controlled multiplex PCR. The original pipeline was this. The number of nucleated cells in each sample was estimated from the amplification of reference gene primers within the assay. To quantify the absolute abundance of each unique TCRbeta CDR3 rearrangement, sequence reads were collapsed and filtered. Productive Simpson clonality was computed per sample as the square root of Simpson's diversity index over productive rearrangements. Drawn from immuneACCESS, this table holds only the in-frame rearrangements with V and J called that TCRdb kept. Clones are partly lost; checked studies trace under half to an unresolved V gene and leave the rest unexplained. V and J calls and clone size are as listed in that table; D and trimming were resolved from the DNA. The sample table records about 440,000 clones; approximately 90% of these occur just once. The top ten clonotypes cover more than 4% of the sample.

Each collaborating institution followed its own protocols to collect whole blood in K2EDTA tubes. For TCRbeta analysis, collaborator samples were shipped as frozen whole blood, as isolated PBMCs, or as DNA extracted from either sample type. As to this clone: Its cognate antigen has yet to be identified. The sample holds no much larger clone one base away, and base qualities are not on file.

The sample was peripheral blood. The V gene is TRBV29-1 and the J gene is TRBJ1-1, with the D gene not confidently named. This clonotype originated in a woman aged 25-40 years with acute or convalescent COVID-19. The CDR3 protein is CSVVAGNTEAFF. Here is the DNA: TGCAGCGTTGTCGCGGGGAACACTGAAGCTTTCTTT.